This T cell receptor (beta chain) stems from a study of Graves' ophthalmopathy and Graves' hyperthyroidism. Study-wide background: At the time of initial diagnosis and before any treatment, peripheral blood was collected. Study findings and constraints: From stable hyperthyroidism, ophthalmopathy was separated by a 13-signature model with 87.88% sensitivity and under 84% specificity. Blood contained most expanded thyroid clonotypes exceeding 0.001 frequency.

This clonotype was seen repeatedly, ten times or more. Its antigen is currently unknown. Germline V lookup: CDR1 PRHDT, CDR2 FYEKMQ (reference sequence). The CDR3 loop spans 14 amino acids. V was pared by 8 bases and J by 0 bases, with 11 bases between. People with hyperthyroidism were aged 18 to 65 and newly diagnosed, under 2 months' duration. Beta-chain TCR CDR3 regions were amplified from RNA transcripts. Scientists carried out first-round RT-PCR using HTBI primers and then a second-round multiplex PCR. TCRdb passed the multiplex PCR reads through MiXCR, listing each CDR3 protein once. In the table there are hundreds of thousands of distinct CDR3 sequences, roughly 20% of which are singletons.

Sequencing used peripheral blood. This chain links TRBV13 with TRBJ2-4; D ambiguous. The receptor was derived from a woman aged 18-29 years with stable Graves' hyperthyroidism. Some clones in this sample may be carry-over from other donors' samples. The CDR3 nucleotides read TGTGCCAGCGGCACTCGATTAGCCAAAAACATTCAGTACTTC. Translated: CASGTRLAKNIQYF. The complete variable domain, with remaining parts taken from reference TRBV13 and TRBJ2-4, reads AAGVIQSPRHLIKEKRETATLKCYPIPRHDTVYWYQQGPGQDPQFLISFYEKMQSDKGSIPDRFSAQQFSDYHSELNMSSLELGDSALYFCASGTRLAKNIQYFGAGTRLSVL.